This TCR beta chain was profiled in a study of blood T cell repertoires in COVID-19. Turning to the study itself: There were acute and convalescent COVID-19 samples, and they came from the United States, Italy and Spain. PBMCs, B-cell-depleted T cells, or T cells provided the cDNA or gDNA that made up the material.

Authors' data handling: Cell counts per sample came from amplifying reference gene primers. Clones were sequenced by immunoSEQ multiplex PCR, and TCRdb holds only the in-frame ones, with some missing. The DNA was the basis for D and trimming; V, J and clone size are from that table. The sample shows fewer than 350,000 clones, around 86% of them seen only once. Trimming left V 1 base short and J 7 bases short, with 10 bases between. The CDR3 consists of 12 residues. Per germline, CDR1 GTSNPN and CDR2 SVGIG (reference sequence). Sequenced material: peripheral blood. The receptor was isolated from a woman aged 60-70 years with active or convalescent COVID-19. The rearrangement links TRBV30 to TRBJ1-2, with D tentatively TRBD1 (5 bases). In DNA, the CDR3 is TGTGCCTGGAGTGCATGGAGGGGTGGCTACACCTTC. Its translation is CAWSAWRGGYTF.